This T cell receptor (beta chain) originates from a study of OX40 agonist ivuxolimab in advanced cancers. Study context: Ivuxolimab, an agonist antibody against OX40 (CD134), was given to patients.

Libraries were prepared by immunoSEQ multiplex PCR; TCRdb keeps only in-frame clonotypes and omits some of them. Of around 63,000 clones in the sample, around 89% were seen once. Germline CDR1 KGHSH, CDR2 LQKENI. CDR3 size: 11 residues. Trimming pared 2 bases from V and 14 bases from J, leaving 10 bases between. Researchers took blood at baseline, on cycle 4 day 1, and on cycle 7 day 1. The gene calls are TRBV18 and TRBJ2-1; tentative D call: TRBD2 (5 bases). The origin of this receptor is an adult with an advanced solid tumor such as melanoma, head and neck, liver or kidney cancer. The material sequenced was CD4+ or CD8+ T cells sorted from blood, taken in a trial of the OX40 agonist ivuxolimab. CDR3 amino acids: CASSPAGRKFF. The CDR3, as DNA: TGTGCCAGCTCACCAGCGGGTAGAAAGTTCTTC.